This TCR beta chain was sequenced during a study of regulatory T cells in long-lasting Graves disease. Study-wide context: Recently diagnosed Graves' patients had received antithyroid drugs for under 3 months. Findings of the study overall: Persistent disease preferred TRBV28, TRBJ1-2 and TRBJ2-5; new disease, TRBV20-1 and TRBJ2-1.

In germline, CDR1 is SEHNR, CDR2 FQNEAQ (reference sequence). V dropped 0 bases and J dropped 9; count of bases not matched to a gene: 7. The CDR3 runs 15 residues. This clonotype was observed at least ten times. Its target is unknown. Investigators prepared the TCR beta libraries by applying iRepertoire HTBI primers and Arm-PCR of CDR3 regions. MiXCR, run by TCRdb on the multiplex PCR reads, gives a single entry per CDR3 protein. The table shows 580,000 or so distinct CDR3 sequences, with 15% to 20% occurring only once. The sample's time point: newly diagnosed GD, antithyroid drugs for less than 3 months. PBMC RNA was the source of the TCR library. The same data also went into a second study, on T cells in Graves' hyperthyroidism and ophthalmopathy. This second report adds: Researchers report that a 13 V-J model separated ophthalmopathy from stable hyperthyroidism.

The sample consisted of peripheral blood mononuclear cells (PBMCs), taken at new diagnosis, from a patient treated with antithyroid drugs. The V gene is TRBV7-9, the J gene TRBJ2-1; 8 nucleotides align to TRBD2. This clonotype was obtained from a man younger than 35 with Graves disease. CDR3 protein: CASSLALGTRGEQFF. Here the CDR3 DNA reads TGTGCCAGCAGCTTAGCGCTCGGGACTAGGGGTGAGCAGTTCTTC.